The source of this T cell receptor beta chain is a study of radiotherapy plus CTLA-4 blockade in lung cancer. Repertoires were generated with immunoSEQ multiplex PCR, while TCRdb's copy carries only in-frame clones and drops some. The sample shows 45,000 or so clones, roughly four fifths of them seen only once. V gave up 0 bases and J gave up 0 bases, with 12 bases separating them. The CDR3 has 17 residues. The germline V gene encodes CDR1 SGHVS and CDR2 FNYEAQ. Sequenced here: peripheral blood, sampled from a patient treated with radiotherapy plus ipilimumab. The V call is TRBV7-6, the J call TRBJ2-1; a possible D gene is TRBD2 (5 bases). The sequence was collected from a human donor with non-small cell lung cancer who had stable disease on radiotherapy plus ipilimumab. CDR3 bases: TGTGCCAGCAGCTTAGCGGCCCAGCGGCTCTCCTACAATGAGCAGTTCTTC. Amino acid sequence: CASSLAAQRLSYNEQFF.